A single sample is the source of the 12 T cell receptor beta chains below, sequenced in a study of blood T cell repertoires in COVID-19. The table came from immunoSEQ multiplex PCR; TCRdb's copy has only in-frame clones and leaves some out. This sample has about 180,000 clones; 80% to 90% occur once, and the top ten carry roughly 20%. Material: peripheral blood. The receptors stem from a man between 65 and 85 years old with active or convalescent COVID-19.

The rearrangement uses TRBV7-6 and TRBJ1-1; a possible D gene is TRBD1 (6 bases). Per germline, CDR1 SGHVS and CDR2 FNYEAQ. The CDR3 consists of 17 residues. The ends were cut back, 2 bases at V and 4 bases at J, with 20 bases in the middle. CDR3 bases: TGTGCCAGCAGCTTAAAATCGGGGGGGCAACTTGTCACTGAAGCTTTCTTT. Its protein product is CASSLKSGGQLVTEAFF.

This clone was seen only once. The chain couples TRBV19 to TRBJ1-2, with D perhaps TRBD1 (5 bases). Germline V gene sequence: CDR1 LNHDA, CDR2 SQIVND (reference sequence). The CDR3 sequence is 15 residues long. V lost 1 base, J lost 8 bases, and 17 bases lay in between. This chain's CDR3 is CASSIAAGPPRGYTF. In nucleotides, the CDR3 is TGTGCCAGTAGTATAGCGGCAGGGCCACCTCGGGGCTACACCTTC.

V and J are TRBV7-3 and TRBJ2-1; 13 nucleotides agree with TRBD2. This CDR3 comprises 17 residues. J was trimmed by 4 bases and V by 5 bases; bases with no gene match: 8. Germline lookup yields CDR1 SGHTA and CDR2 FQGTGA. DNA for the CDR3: TGTGCCAGCAGCGCAGGGAGGACTAGCGGGGGTTACAATGAGCAGTTCTTC. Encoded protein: CASSAGRTSGGYNEQFF.

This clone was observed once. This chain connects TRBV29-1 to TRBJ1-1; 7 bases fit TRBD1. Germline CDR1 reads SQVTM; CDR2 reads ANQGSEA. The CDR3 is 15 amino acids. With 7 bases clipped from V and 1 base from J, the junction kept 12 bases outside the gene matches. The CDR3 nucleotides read TGCAGCGCCAGACAGGGAGTTTTGGGGAACACTGAAGCTTTCTTT. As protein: CSARQGVLGNTEAFF.

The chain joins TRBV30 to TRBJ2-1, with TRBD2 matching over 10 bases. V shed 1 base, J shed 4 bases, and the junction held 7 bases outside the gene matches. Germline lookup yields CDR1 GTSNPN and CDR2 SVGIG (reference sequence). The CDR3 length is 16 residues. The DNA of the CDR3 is TGTGCCTGGAGTGCACAGGGACTAGCGAGTTACAATGAGCAGTTCTTC. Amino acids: CAWSAQGLASYNEQFF.

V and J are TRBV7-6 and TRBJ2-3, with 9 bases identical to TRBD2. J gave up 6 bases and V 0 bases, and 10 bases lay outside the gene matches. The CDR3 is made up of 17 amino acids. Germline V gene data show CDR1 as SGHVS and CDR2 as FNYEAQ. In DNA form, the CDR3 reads TGTGCCAGCAGCTTAGCGAGCGGGGGGACCGGTCGGGATACGCAGTATTTT. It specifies CASSLASGGTGRDTQYF.

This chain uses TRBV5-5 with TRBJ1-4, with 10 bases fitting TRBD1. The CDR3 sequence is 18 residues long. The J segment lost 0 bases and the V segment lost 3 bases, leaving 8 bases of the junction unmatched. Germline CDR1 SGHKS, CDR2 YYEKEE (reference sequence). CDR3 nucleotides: TGTGCCAGCAGCTCCGGGACAGGGGTACCCTCAACTAATGAAAAACTGTTTTTT. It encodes CASSSGTGVPSTNEKLFF.

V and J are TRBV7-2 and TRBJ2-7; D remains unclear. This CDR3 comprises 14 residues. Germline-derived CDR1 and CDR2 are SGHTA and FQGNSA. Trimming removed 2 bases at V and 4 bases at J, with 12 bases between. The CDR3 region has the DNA TGTGCCAGCAGCTTAAGCCCCCAGAGGTACGAGCAGTACTTC. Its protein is CASSLSPQRYEQYF.

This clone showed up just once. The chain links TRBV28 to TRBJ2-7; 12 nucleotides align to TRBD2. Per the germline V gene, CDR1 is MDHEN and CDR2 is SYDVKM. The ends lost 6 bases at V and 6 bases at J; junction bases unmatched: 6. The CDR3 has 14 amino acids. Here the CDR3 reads CASRTSGRGSEQYF. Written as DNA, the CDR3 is TGTGCCAGCAGGACTAGCGGGAGAGGTAGCGAGCAGTACTTC.

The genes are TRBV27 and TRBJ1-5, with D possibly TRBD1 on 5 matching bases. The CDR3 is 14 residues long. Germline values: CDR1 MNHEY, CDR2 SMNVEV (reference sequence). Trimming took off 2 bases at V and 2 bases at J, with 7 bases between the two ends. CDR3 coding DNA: TGTGCCAGCAGTTTAAGACAGCGCAATCAGCCCCAGCATTTT. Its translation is CASSLRQRNQPQHF.

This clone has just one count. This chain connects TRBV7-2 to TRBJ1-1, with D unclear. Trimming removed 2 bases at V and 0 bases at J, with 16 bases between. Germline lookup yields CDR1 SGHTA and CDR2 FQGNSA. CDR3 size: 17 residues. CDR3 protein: CASSLRNRRTLNTEAFF. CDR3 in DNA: TGTGCCAGCAGCTTAAGGAATAGACGGACTCTGAACACTGAAGCTTTCTTT.

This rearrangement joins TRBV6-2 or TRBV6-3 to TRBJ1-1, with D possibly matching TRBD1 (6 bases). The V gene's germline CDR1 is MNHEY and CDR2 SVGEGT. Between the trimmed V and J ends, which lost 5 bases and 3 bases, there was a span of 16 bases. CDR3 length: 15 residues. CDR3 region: CASSPHRDWDTEAFF. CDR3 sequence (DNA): TGTGCCAGCAGTCCCCACAGGGATTGGGACACTGAAGCTTTCTTT.